The present T cell receptor beta chain was sequenced within a study of cytomegalovirus exposure and HLA in healthy donors. 60 Vbeta and 13 Jbeta primers were used in PCR. Data came from immunoSEQ multiplex PCR; TCRdb stores just in-frame clones and leaves some out. This sample has approximately 120,000 clones, with 80% found just once. This CDR3 has 15 amino acids. V was clipped by 6 bases and J by 3 bases, with 17 bases between them. Germline values: CDR1 MNHEY, CDR2 SVGAGI. Whole-study findings and limits: The later analysis indicated that the majority of CMV-associated TCR beta chains appeared HLA-restricted. Based on reports, TCR beta sequences accurately predicted HLA-A and HLA-B alleles for most subjects.

Concerning this clone itself: Its specificity is unknown.

The chain couples TRBV6-5 to TRBJ1-2; weak D call: TRBD1 (5 bases). The TCR comes from a female donor in good health and CMV-seronegative. Sequenced sample: PBMCs. Here the CDR3 DNA reads TGTGCCAGCAGGCTTAGGGGAGGTGGACACTATGGCTACACCTTC. Translation: CASRLRGGGHYGYTF.